The source of this T cell receptor beta chain is a study of blood T cell repertoires in COVID-19. Generated by immunoSEQ multiplex PCR, the TCRdb table keeps only in-frame clones and is missing some. The sample includes about 62,000 clones, 80% to 90% of them seen just once. There are 17 residues in the CDR3. Germline values: CDR1 SGHVS, CDR2 FQNEAQ. V was clipped by 7 bases and J by 5 bases; unmatched bases: 15. The sequencing sample was made of peripheral blood. The clonotype was recovered from an older woman with COVID-19, enrolled during active disease. The chain combines TRBV7-8 with TRBJ1-5, with 9 bases lining up with TRBD1. CDR3 DNA sequence: TGTGCCAGCAACCACCCTATCATGCGGACAGGGGATCAGCCCCAGCATTTT. Its translation is CASNHPIMRTGDQPQHF.